This passage covers 28 T cell receptor beta chains from one sample sequenced in a study of cytomegalovirus exposure and HLA in healthy donors. Sequenced by immunoSEQ multiplex PCR; TCRdb stores in-frame clones only, minus some. In the table there are 150,000 to 200,000 clones, 70% to 90% of which are singletons. Sample: PBMCs. Every receptor here comes from a man aged 30-40 years in good health and CMV-seropositive.

V is TRBV29-1 and J is TRBJ1-5; perhaps TRBD1 as D (6 bases). Trimming removed 4 bases at V and 7 bases at J, with 14 bases between. This CDR3 region has 13 residues. The germline gives CDR1 SQVTM, CDR2 ANQGSEA. CDR3 DNA: TGCAGCGTTGGGAGGGGAGGGGGGCAGCCCCAGCATTTT. Protein product: CSVGRGGGQPQHF.

This clone showed up just a few times. The chain has TRBV2 and TRBJ2-7; tentative D call: TRBD1 (6 bases). The germline V gene has CDR1 SNHLY and CDR2 FYNNEI. The CDR3 extends over 13 amino acids. Trimming stripped 6 bases from V and 5 bases from J, with 14 bases between. The CDR3 loop reads CASRRLQGNEQYF. DNA for the CDR3: TGTGCCAGCAGGAGATTACAGGGCAACGAGCAGTACTTC.

This rearrangement joins TRBV30 to TRBJ1-1; D uncertain. In germline, CDR1 is GTSNPN, CDR2 SVGIG (reference sequence). CDR3 length equals 14 residues. V dropped 3 bases and J dropped 5 bases, with 16 bases sitting between them. The CDR3 bases are TGTGCCTGGAGCGCACCCTTTCGGGGAACTGAAGCTTTCTTT. The encoded protein is CAWSAPFRGTEAFF.

The rearrangement links TRBV18 to TRBJ1-2; D remains ambiguous. Germline V lookup: CDR1 KGHSH, CDR2 LQKENI. This CDR3 region has 13 residues. V was trimmed by 6 bases and J by 4 bases, leaving 12 bases between them. This CDR3 reads CASSPEGPYGYTF. Written as DNA, the CDR3 is TGTGCCAGCTCGCCGGAGGGCCCCTATGGCTACACCTTC.

The chain recombines TRBV6-1 with TRBJ1-6, with D perhaps TRBD1 (5 bases). The length of the CDR3 is 13 residues. Trimming removed 6 bases at V and 10 bases at J, with 13 bases between. CDR1 and CDR2 (germline): MNHNS, SASEGT. The CDR3 region is CASRVGGVSPLHF. In nucleotides, the CDR3 is TGTGCCAGCAGGGTGGGAGGGGTCTCACCCCTCCACTTT.

The chain carries TRBV7-2 and TRBJ2-3; 9 bases map to TRBD2. The CDR3 totals 15 residues. The germline V gene has CDR1 SGHTA and CDR2 FQGNSA. V was clipped by 3 bases and J by 6 bases; unmatched bases: 7. DNA of the CDR3: TGTGCCAGCAGCTTGGTTTCGGCGGGGGGGGATACGCAGTATTTT. The encoded protein is CASSLVSAGGDTQYF. Variable domain in full (rest from reference TRBV7-2 and TRBJ2-3): GAGVSQSPSNKVTEKGKDVELRCDPISGHTALYWYRQSLGQGLEFLIYFQGNSAPDKSGLPSDRFSAERTGGSVSTLTIQRTQQEDSAVYLCASSLVSAGGDTQYFGPGTRLTVL.

V and J are TRBV5-1 and TRBJ2-1; the match to TRBD2 covers 12 bases. V shed 3 bases and J 14 bases; nucleotides not matched to a gene: 15. CDR3 length equals 16 residues. Germline loops: CDR1 SGHRS, CDR2 YFSETQ. For the CDR3, the DNA is TGCGCCAGCAGCTGGGGCGGGCTAGCGGGGGGGCCCACGGAGTTCTTC. It encodes CASSWGGLAGGPTEFF.

The chain carries TRBV6-5 and TRBJ1-3, with a possible D match to TRBD1 (5 bases). The germline gives CDR1 MNHEY, CDR2 SVGAGI. Trimming shortened V by 6 bases and J by 0 bases, and 12 bases separated the two germline ends. This CDR3 region has 15 residues. Written as DNA, the CDR3 is TGTGCCAGCAGCCCCGACAGCCCCTCTGGAAACACCATATATTTT. Translation gives CASSPDSPSGNTIYF.

V is TRBV10-1 and J is TRBJ2-1, with D maybe TRBD2 (5 bases). V gave up 4 bases and J gave up 10 bases, with 23 bases separating them. Germline V CDR1 and CDR2: WNHNN, SYGVQD (reference sequence). The CDR3 covers 16 residues. The CDR3 protein is CASSGSTLFPGGEQFF. The DNA of the CDR3 is TGCGCCAGCAGTGGTTCGACCTTGTTCCCAGGAGGAGAGCAGTTCTTC.

This chain connects TRBV29-1 to TRBJ2-3; 7 bases map to TRBD2. Germline CDR1 and CDR2: SQVTM and ANQGSEA. The CDR3 extends over 13 amino acids. The V segment lost 4 bases and the J segment 6 bases; nucleotides outside the gene matches: 7. In DNA, the CDR3 is TGCAGCGTTGCTTGGGGGGGAGGGGATACGCAGTATTTT. This encodes CSVAWGGGDTQYF.

The rearrangement uses TRBV7-9 and TRBJ2-5; TRBD2 aligns across 7 bases. Germline CDR1 reads SEHNR; CDR2 reads FQNEAQ (reference sequence). CDR3 size: 13 residues. V lost 7 bases to trimming and J lost 2 bases; unmatched junction nucleotides: 4. DNA of the CDR3: TGTGCCAGCATCTCACTAGCGCAAGAGACCCAGTACTTC. The encoded protein is CASISLAQETQYF. The whole variable domain, remainder taken from reference TRBV7-9 and TRBJ2-5, is DTGVSQNPRHKITKRGQNVTFRCDPISEHNRLYWYRQTLGQGPEFLTYFQNEAQLEKSRLLSDRFSAERPKGSFSTLEIQRTEQGDSAMYLCASISLAQETQYFGPGTRLLVL.

The V gene is TRBV19, the J gene TRBJ2-6, with D tentatively TRBD1 (6 bases). Germline values: CDR1 LNHDA, CDR2 SQIVND (reference sequence). V was clipped by 6 bases and J by 3 bases, with 12 bases between them. The CDR3 is made up of 15 amino acids. CDR3 DNA sequence: TGTGCCAGTAGGGCACAGGGTTATGGGGCCAACGTCCTGACTTTC. It translates to CASRAQGYGANVLTF.

The CDR3 region is CASSFIWDSYGYTF. The CDR3 nucleotides are TGTGCCAGCAGCTTTATCTGGGACAGCTATGGCTACACCTTC. The V call is TRBV7-9, the J call TRBJ1-2; TRBD1 matches 7 bases. This CDR3 contains 14 residues. With V trimmed by 3 bases and J by 4 bases, 5 bases remained unmatched. Germline V gene data show CDR1 as SEHNR and CDR2 as FQNEAQ (reference sequence).

CDR3 sequence reads: CASSSRGGSYEQYF. Here the CDR3 DNA reads TGTGCCAGCAGCTCCCGAGGCGGTTCCTACGAGCAGTACTTC. The rearrangement uses TRBV7-8 and TRBJ2-7; D ambiguous. CDR3 length: 14 amino acids. The V gene lost 4 bases and the J gene lost 1 base, with 11 bases spanning the gap. Looked up from germline, CDR1 is SGHVS and CDR2 is FQNEAQ.

The chain combines TRBV9 with TRBJ2-3; unclear D gene. V gave up 0 bases and J gave up 2 bases, with 7 bases separating them. The germline CDR1 and CDR2 sequences are SGDLS and YYNGEE. The CDR3 has 14 residues. The CDR3 DNA reads as TGTGCCAGCAGCGTAGGGGCCCACACAGATACGCAGTATTTT. This codes for CASSVGAHTDTQYF. Full variable domain (missing parts from reference TRBV9 and TRBJ2-3): DSGVTQTPKHLITATGQRVTLRCSPRSGDLSVYWYQQSLDQGLQFLIQYYNGEERAKGNILERFSAQQFPDLHSELNLSSLELGDSALYFCASSVGAHTDTQYFGPGTRLTVL.

The chain links TRBV7-6 to TRBJ2-1; 8 positions match TRBD2. Germline V gives CDR1 SGHVS, CDR2 FNYEAQ. Trimming at V came to 3 bases and at J to 7 bases, leaving 5 bases not matched to a gene. The CDR3 is 14 residues long. The CDR3 sequence: CASSLGGGSNEQFF. The CDR3 DNA sequence: TGTGCCAGCAGCTTGGGCGGGGGGAGTAATGAGCAGTTCTTC.

This rearrangement joins TRBV12-1 to TRBJ1-2; the DNA was not used to check the table's D call, TRBD1. TRBV12-1 is classified as a pseudogene. The CDR3 loop spans 16 amino acids. The CDR3: CASSFAVRGRNYGYTF. The CDR3 DNA reads as TGTGCCAGCAGCTTTGCGGTCAGGGGGCGGAACTATGGCTACACCTTC.

This sequence joins TRBV7-2 and TRBJ2-2, with D possibly TRBD1 on 6 matching bases. The CDR3 runs to 15 residues. Per the germline V gene, CDR1 is SGHTA and CDR2 is FQGNSA. Trimming stripped 6 bases from V and 4 bases from J, with 15 bases between. CDR3 sequence (DNA): TGTGCCAGCAGACTACAGGGATCTTCCACCGGGGAGCTGTTTTTT. The encoded protein is CASRLQGSSTGELFF. Combining the CDR3 with reference TRBV7-2 and TRBJ2-2 gives the whole variable domain GAGVSQSPSNKVTEKGKDVELRCDPISGHTALYWYRQSLGQGLEFLIYFQGNSAPDKSGLPSDRFSAERTGGSVSTLTIQRTQQEDSAVYLCASRLQGSSTGELFFGEGSRLTVL.

V and J are TRBV27 and TRBJ1-1, with D possibly matching TRBD1 (6 bases). V shed 2 bases and J shed 7 bases, with 14 bases lying between them. The germline V gene encodes CDR1 MNHEY and CDR2 SMNVEV (reference sequence). This CDR3 has 14 residues. The CDR3 DNA follows: TGTGCCAGCAGTTTAATTGGGGGCGCCGATGAAGCTTTCTTT. It encodes CASSLIGGADEAFF.

The chain combines TRBV4-2 with TRBJ2-3; TRBD2 aligns across 7 bases. Germline lookup yields CDR1 LGHNA and CDR2 YNFKEQ. V shed 2 bases and J 3 bases; nucleotides not matched to a gene: 5. The CDR3 spans 15 residues. CDR3 sequence (DNA): TGTGCCAGCAGCCAAATAGCGGGTCTGACAGATACGCAGTATTTT. Its translation is CASSQIAGLTDTQYF.

V is TRBV19 and J is TRBJ1-6, with no clear D. V lost 5 bases to trimming and J lost 0 bases, with 5 bases between them. The CDR3 covers 14 residues. CDR1 is LNHDA and CDR2 is SQIVND in the germline V gene (reference sequence). In nucleotides, the CDR3 is TGTGCCAGTAGTTCTAGCTCCTATAATTCACCCCTCCACTTT. Translated: CASSSSSYNSPLHF.

CDR3 nucleotide sequence: TGTGCCAGCAGCACCCGCCGCACCCAACTAGTGATGGGCACAGATACGCAGTATTTT. This sequence encodes CASSTRRTQLVMGTDTQYF. The chain links TRBV9 to TRBJ2-3, with D possibly matching TRBD2 (5 bases). Per germline, CDR1 SGDLS and CDR2 YYNGEE. V lost 4 bases to trimming and J lost 1 base, with 25 bases between them. The CDR3 spans 19 residues.

The chain uses TRBV7-2 and TRBJ2-1, with D unresolved. CDR3 length: 17 residues. Germline assignment: CDR1 SGHTA and CDR2 FQGNSA. The V end lost 5 bases, the J end lost 0 bases, and 17 bases lay between the germline ends. CDR3 sequence: CASSLPDGSSSYNEQFF. Written as DNA, the CDR3 is TGTGCCAGCAGCCTACCCGATGGTTCAAGCTCCTACAATGAGCAGTTCTTC.

This sequence joins TRBV5-4 and TRBJ2-7; TRBD2 is a possible D gene (7 bases). The V end lost 1 base, the J end lost 4 bases, and 12 bases lay between the germline ends. Germline CDR1 SGHNT, CDR2 YYREEE (reference sequence). This CDR3 region has 14 residues. The CDR3 nucleotides read TGTGCCAGCAGCTTGAGGGGGGGGGCTTACGAGCAGTACTTC. Translating it yields CASSLRGGAYEQYF.

V and J are TRBV30 and TRBJ1-2; D unclear. Germline CDR1 is GTSNPN and CDR2 is SVGIG (reference sequence). V lost 3 bases, J lost 4 bases, and 15 bases lay in between. CDR3 size: 14 residues. DNA of the CDR3: TGTGCCTGGAGGGCCGTAGACGGCGGCTATGGCTACACCTTC. Its translation is CAWRAVDGGYGYTF.

This clone was observed a handful of times. DNA of the CDR3: TGTGCCAGTAGTACGACATACTCCTACGAGCAGTACTTC. Translation gives CASSTTYSYEQYF. The chain carries TRBV19 and TRBJ2-7; D is unclear. There are 13 residues in the CDR3. V shed 4 bases and J shed 0 bases, with 7 bases lying between them. CDR1 and CDR2 from the germline V gene are LNHDA and SQIVND (reference sequence).

The chain couples TRBV7-9 to TRBJ1-3, with 9 bases fitting TRBD1. J gave up 7 bases and V 5 bases, and 21 bases lay outside the gene matches. The CDR3 is made up of 19 amino acids. CDR1 and CDR2 from the germline V gene are SEHNR and FQNEAQ (reference sequence). CDR3 nucleotide sequence: TGTGCCAGCAGCCCCGTTCTAGAAAAGACCGGGACAGGGAGGAACACCATATATTTT. It specifies CASSPVLEKTGTGRNTIYF.

CDR3 region: CASSQGDYGYTF. CDR3 bases: TGTGCCAGCAGCCAGGGTGACTATGGCTACACCTTC. This chain uses TRBV7-6 with TRBJ1-2; perhaps TRBD1 as D (5 bases). The germline V and J ends were trimmed by 5 bases and 3 bases, with 7 bases remaining between them. The CDR3 has 12 residues. Per germline, CDR1 SGHVS and CDR2 FNYEAQ.